These T cell receptor beta chains were read from a single sample in a study of T cell repertoires in cytomegalovirus infection. Each CDR3 protein is one row after TCRdb ran MiXCR on the reads. The table shows roughly 630,000 distinct CDR3 sequences, with 20% to 25% occurring only once. The sample consisted of CD8+ T cells from PBMCs. All receptors derive from a human donor in good health (CMV status not recorded). Some clones in this sample may be carry-over from other donors' samples. CDR3s include the opening cysteine and the closing phenylalanine or tryptophan. Each record gives: CDR3 DNA, CDR3 protein, V gene, D gene, J gene, CDR3 length, clone size. The D gene is left open where the match is weak. Rows may omit the clone size; those that give it use once, few, many or a size class.

cdr3_nt: TGTGCTAGTGGTTTGAGTCGGATCTCCTACGAGCAGTACTTC; cdr3_aa: CASGLSRISYEQYF; v_call: TRBV12-5; d_call: NA; j_call: TRBJ2-7; cdr3_length: 14; clone_size: many
cdr3_nt: TGTGCCAGCAGTTACTCGGGGGAACTCTACAATGAGCAGTTCTTC; cdr3_aa: CASSYSGELYNEQFF; v_call: TRBV6-2/TRBV6-3; d_call: NA; j_call: TRBJ2-1; cdr3_length: 15; clone_size: NA
cdr3_nt: TGTGCCAGCAGCTTCCGGGGGACATGGGCCAAAAACATTCAGTACTTC; cdr3_aa: CASSFRGTWAKNIQYF; v_call: TRBV5-6; d_call: NA; j_call: TRBJ2-4; cdr3_length: 16; clone_size: few
cdr3_nt: TGTGCCAGCAGTTTTATTGGAGGAAGCGACAATGAAAAACTGTTTTTT; cdr3_aa: CASSFIGGSDNEKLFF; v_call: TRBV7-8; d_call: NA; j_call: TRBJ1-4; cdr3_length: 16; clone_size: many
cdr3_nt: TGTGCCAGCAGCGAGGACAGGGGTTGGAATGAGCAGTTCTTC; cdr3_aa: CASSEDRGWNEQFF; v_call: TRBV12-3/TRBV12-4; d_call: TRBD1; j_call: TRBJ2-1; cdr3_length: 14; clone_size: many
cdr3_nt: TGTGCCAGCAGCCAAGTAGACATACCCTACAATGAGCAGTTCTTC; cdr3_aa: CASSQVDIPYNEQFF; v_call: TRBV14; d_call: NA; j_call: TRBJ2-1; cdr3_length: 15; clone_size: NA
cdr3_nt: TGTGCCAGCAGCTTAGAGGCTAGCGGGACTGACGGGGAGCTGTTTTTT; cdr3_aa: CASSLEASGTDGELFF; v_call: TRBV7-6; d_call: TRBD2; j_call: TRBJ2-2; cdr3_length: 16; clone_size: many
cdr3_nt: TGTGCCAGCAGAGCCGCCGGGACGGCGTACCAAGAGACCCAGTACTTC; cdr3_aa: CASRAAGTAYQETQYF; v_call: TRBV12-3/TRBV12-4; d_call: NA; j_call: TRBJ2-5; cdr3_length: 16; clone_size: few
cdr3_nt: TGTGCCAGCAGCTTAGGGGGGACAGGGTTAGACTCCTACAATGAGCAGTTCTTC; cdr3_aa: CASSLGGTGLDSYNEQFF; v_call: TRBV11-3; d_call: TRBD1; j_call: TRBJ2-1; cdr3_length: 18; clone_size: NA
cdr3_nt: TGTGCCAGCAGTTACTCGACCCCTGATAAGTACTTC; cdr3_aa: CASSYSTPDKYF; v_call: TRBV6-2/TRBV6-3; d_call: NA; j_call: TRBJ2-5; cdr3_length: 12; clone_size: few
cdr3_nt: TGTGCCAGCAGCACCCTCAGCGGGGGCCGACAAAACATTCAGTACTTC; cdr3_aa: CASSTLSGGRQNIQYF; v_call: TRBV7-8; d_call: TRBD2; j_call: TRBJ2-4; cdr3_length: 16; clone_size: many
cdr3_nt: TGTGCCAGTTCCAGGGGGAGTAGCAATCAGCCCCAGCATTTT; cdr3_aa: CASSRGSSNQPQHF; v_call: TRBV19; d_call: TRBD1; j_call: TRBJ1-5; cdr3_length: 14; clone_size: few
cdr3_nt: TGTGCCAGCAGTTTAGCAGACTTGAACACTGAAGCTTTCTTT; cdr3_aa: CASSLADLNTEAFF; v_call: TRBV28; d_call: NA; j_call: TRBJ1-1; cdr3_length: 14; clone_size: NA
cdr3_nt: TGTGCCAGCAGTTTGGGCGGGGCTCAAGAGACCCAGTACTTC; cdr3_aa: CASSLGGAQETQYF; v_call: TRBV12-3/TRBV12-4; d_call: NA; j_call: TRBJ2-5; cdr3_length: 14; clone_size: many
cdr3_nt: TGTGCCAGCAGCCAGGGACTAGCGGGGGCCTACGAGCAGTACTTC; cdr3_aa: CASSQGLAGAYEQYF; v_call: TRBV4-2; d_call: TRBD2; j_call: TRBJ2-7; cdr3_length: 15; clone_size: many
cdr3_nt: TGTGCCAGCAGTCCGACAGGGGAGGTGTTTCAAGAGACCCAGTACTTC; cdr3_aa: CASSPTGEVFQETQYF; v_call: TRBV28; d_call: TRBD1; j_call: TRBJ2-5; cdr3_length: 16; clone_size: NA
cdr3_nt: TGTGCCAGCAGCCCTAAGGGCCCAATCAACTATGGCTACACCTTC; cdr3_aa: CASSPKGPINYGYTF; v_call: TRBV11-2; d_call: NA; j_call: TRBJ1-2; cdr3_length: 15; clone_size: few
cdr3_nt: TGCGCCAGCAGCTTCACACCCACTAACTATGGCTACACCTTC; cdr3_aa: CASSFTPTNYGYTF; v_call: TRBV5-1; d_call: NA; j_call: TRBJ1-2; cdr3_length: 14; clone_size: few
cdr3_nt: TGTGCCAGCATGACAGGGTCCTATAATTCACCCCTCCACTTT; cdr3_aa: CASMTGSYNSPLHF; v_call: TRBV27; d_call: TRBD1; j_call: TRBJ1-6; cdr3_length: 14; clone_size: many
cdr3_nt: TGCAGCGTTCCAATGAAGAACACCATATATTTT; cdr3_aa: CSVPMKNTIYF; v_call: TRBV29-1; d_call: NA; j_call: TRBJ1-3; cdr3_length: 11; clone_size: NA
cdr3_nt: TGCAGCGTTGAAGATGGGGAGCGGGGATGGGATGAGCAGTTCTTC; cdr3_aa: CSVEDGERGWDEQFF; v_call: TRBV29-1; d_call: TRBD2; j_call: TRBJ2-1; cdr3_length: 15; clone_size: NA
cdr3_nt: TGTGCCAGCAGCTCTAATGGGGAGGTCTCTGGAAACACCATATATTTT; cdr3_aa: CASSSNGEVSGNTIYF; v_call: TRBV7-8; d_call: NA; j_call: TRBJ1-3; cdr3_length: 16; clone_size: many
cdr3_nt: TGCAGTGCTAGAGATGGGGGACTAGCGGGTCATGAGCAGTTCTTC; cdr3_aa: CSARDGGLAGHEQFF; v_call: TRBV20-1; d_call: TRBD2; j_call: TRBJ2-1; cdr3_length: 15; clone_size: NA
cdr3_nt: TGTGCCAGCAGTGGGACAGGGACGAACATTCAGTACTTC; cdr3_aa: CASSGTGTNIQYF; v_call: TRBV12-3/TRBV12-4; d_call: TRBD1; j_call: TRBJ2-4; cdr3_length: 13; clone_size: few
cdr3_nt: TGCAGCGTTGTTTCTGAGGGGGGGAACACCGGGGAGCTGTTTTTT; cdr3_aa: CSVVSEGGNTGELFF; v_call: TRBV29-1; d_call: NA; j_call: TRBJ2-2; cdr3_length: 15; clone_size: few
cdr3_nt: TGTGCCAGCAGGTTACCTAGCGGGGGATATACATGGTACAATGAGCAGTTCTTC; cdr3_aa: CASRLPSGGYTWYNEQFF; v_call: TRBV6-8; d_call: TRBD2; j_call: TRBJ2-1; cdr3_length: 18; clone_size: few
cdr3_nt: TGCGCCAGCAGCCAAGGGACAGGAGGACCAGAAGCTTTCTTT; cdr3_aa: CASSQGTGGPEAFF; v_call: TRBV4-3; d_call: TRBD1; j_call: TRBJ1-1; cdr3_length: 14; clone_size: NA
cdr3_nt: TGTGCCAGCAGCCAAGATTTCAATAATGAAAAACTGTTTTTT; cdr3_aa: CASSQDFNNEKLFF; v_call: TRBV14; d_call: NA; j_call: TRBJ1-4; cdr3_length: 14; clone_size: NA
cdr3_nt: TGTGCCACTTTAGCGGGGGACCAAGAGACCCAGTACTTC; cdr3_aa: CATLAGDQETQYF; v_call: TRBV27; d_call: TRBD2; j_call: TRBJ2-5; cdr3_length: 13; clone_size: NA
cdr3_nt: TGCGCCAGCAGCGATGGGGCTAGCGTTCTCTCCCAAGAGACCCAGTACTTC; cdr3_aa: CASSDGASVLSQETQYF; v_call: TRBV5-1; d_call: NA; j_call: TRBJ2-5; cdr3_length: 17; clone_size: NA
cdr3_nt: TGTGCCAGCAGCCCCCTGGGACAGGGCTTTTACGAGCGGTACTTC; cdr3_aa: CASSPLGQGFYERYF; v_call: TRBV7-9; d_call: TRBD1; j_call: TRBJ2-7; cdr3_length: 15; clone_size: NA
cdr3_nt: TGCAGTGCTAGGATTAGCGGAGACTCCTACTACGAGCAGTACTTC; cdr3_aa: CSARISGDSYYEQYF; v_call: TRBV20-1; d_call: NA; j_call: TRBJ2-7; cdr3_length: 15; clone_size: many
cdr3_nt: TGTGCCAGCAGTTACTCGGCTGTTTACAATGAGCAGTTCTTC; cdr3_aa: CASSYSAVYNEQFF; v_call: TRBV6-5; d_call: NA; j_call: TRBJ2-1; cdr3_length: 14; clone_size: NA
cdr3_nt: TGTGCCAGCAACAAAGGACAGGTGCAAGCTTTCTTT; cdr3_aa: CASNKGQVQAFF; v_call: TRBV7-9; d_call: TRBD1; j_call: TRBJ1-1; cdr3_length: 12; clone_size: NA
cdr3_nt: TGTGCCAGCAGCTTCCGAGGGGGACAGGGGTACACCGGGGAGCTGTTTTTT; cdr3_aa: CASSFRGGQGYTGELFF; v_call: TRBV11-2; d_call: TRBD1; j_call: TRBJ2-2; cdr3_length: 17; clone_size: few
cdr3_nt: TGCAGTGCTAGAGATCGGGCAGGGACCTATGGCTACACCTTC; cdr3_aa: CSARDRAGTYGYTF; v_call: TRBV20-1; d_call: NA; j_call: TRBJ1-2; cdr3_length: 14; clone_size: NA
cdr3_nt: TGTGCCAGCAGCATAATGAGGACTAGCTCCAATGAGCAGTTCTTC; cdr3_aa: CASSIMRTSSNEQFF; v_call: TRBV27; d_call: TRBD2; j_call: TRBJ2-1; cdr3_length: 15; clone_size: NA
cdr3_nt: TGTGCCACCGCGACAGGATCCTACGAGCAGTACTTC; cdr3_aa: CATATGSYEQYF; v_call: TRBV27; d_call: NA; j_call: TRBJ2-7; cdr3_length: 12; clone_size: NA
cdr3_nt: TGCAGCGCCTACCCGACAGGGGGCAGCTATGGCTACACCTTC; cdr3_aa: CSAYPTGGSYGYTF; v_call: TRBV29-1; d_call: TRBD1; j_call: TRBJ1-2; cdr3_length: 14; clone_size: few
cdr3_nt: TGCGCCAGCAGCCAAGAGGCCTCCGCGGGCTCCTACAATGAGCAGTTCTTC; cdr3_aa: CASSQEASAGSYNEQFF; v_call: TRBV4-1; d_call: NA; j_call: TRBJ2-1; cdr3_length: 17; clone_size: NA
cdr3_nt: TGTGCCAGCAGTTTGATCGACTCCTACGAGCAGTACTTC; cdr3_aa: CASSLIDSYEQYF; v_call: TRBV2; d_call: NA; j_call: TRBJ2-7; cdr3_length: 13; clone_size: few
cdr3_nt: TGTGCCAGCAGTCCTCTCGACTTGAATTCACCCCTCCACTTT; cdr3_aa: CASSPLDLNSPLHF; v_call: TRBV28; d_call: NA; j_call: TRBJ1-6; cdr3_length: 14; clone_size: NA